This T cell receptor (beta chain) stems from a study of T cell responses to AZD1222 COVID-19 vaccine. Findings and limits, study-wide: Clonal diversity may have been underestimated in mostly white British donors. Sampling captured repertoires only after the peak T cell response.

As to this clone: Its antigen is as yet unknown.

Some clones are missing from TCRdb's copy, which holds only in-frame ones; the method was immunoSEQ multiplex PCR. The sample includes approximately 68,000 clones, roughly 87% of them seen just once. The CDR3 runs 14 residues. Trimming left V 0 bases short and J 5 bases short, with 10 bases between. CDR1 is KGHSH, CDR2 LQKENI, per germline. This clonotype originated in an adult in good health. This chain links TRBV18 with TRBJ1-1; D is undetermined. Here the sequenced sample was peripheral blood, taken on day 0 of AZD1222 vaccination. CDR3 sequence (DNA): TGTGCCAGCTCACCACCGAGTACGGGGACTGAAGCTTTCTTT. This codes for CASSPPSTGTEAFF.